This T cell receptor beta chain was recorded in a study of cytomegalovirus exposure and HLA in healthy donors. PCR amplification relied on 60 Vbeta primers (plus 13 Jbeta primers). The repertoire was sequenced with immunoSEQ multiplex PCR; TCRdb's copy has only in-frame clones and lacks some. The sample totals about 160,000 clones. The junction had 5 bases not matched to a gene; V was cut back by 4 bases and J by 6 bases. This CDR3 is 14 amino acids long. The germline V gene has CDR1 WNHNN and CDR2 SYGVQD (reference sequence). The sequencing input was PBMCs. The TCR comes from a man aged 30-40 years in good health and CMV-seronegative. The rearrangement uses TRBV10-1 and TRBJ1-2, with TRBD1 matching over 10 bases. CDR3 nucleotides: TGCGCCAGCAGTGCCGGGACAGGGGAGGATGGCTACACCTTC. Encoded protein: CASSAGTGEDGYTF.